This T cell receptor beta chain was documented in a study of cytomegalovirus exposure and HLA in healthy donors. Study-level information: Out of about 410 genotyped donors, 81% belonged to the Caucasian-associated ancestry cluster. Regarding the study as a whole: In an earlier analysis, productive rearrangement rates for most beta V segments clustered near 87% or 30%. The authors later linked a missense DCLRE1C variant to TCR beta V- and J-gene trimming. Many donors shared some public TCRs, even though most TCR sequences were rare.

Vbeta (60) and Jbeta (13) primers were used in the PCR. Generated by immunoSEQ multiplex PCR, the TCRdb table keeps only in-frame clones and is missing some. The sample consists of over 100,000 clones, 83% of them appearing once. Points on this clone: What it binds is unknown.

Germline V gene data show CDR1 as KGHSH and CDR2 as LQKENI. V gave up 1 base and J gave up 4 bases, with 29 bases separating them. The CDR3 spans 21 residues. The receptor comes from a man aged 35 to 55 in good health and CMV-seronegative. Sequencing input: PBMCs. The chain has TRBV18 and TRBJ1-3; D uncertain. As DNA, the CDR3 is TGTGCCAGCTCACCACGTGGAAGTACCAACCAGATACTCTGGAGCGGAAACACCATATATTTT. Translating it yields CASSPRGSTNQILWSGNTIYF.